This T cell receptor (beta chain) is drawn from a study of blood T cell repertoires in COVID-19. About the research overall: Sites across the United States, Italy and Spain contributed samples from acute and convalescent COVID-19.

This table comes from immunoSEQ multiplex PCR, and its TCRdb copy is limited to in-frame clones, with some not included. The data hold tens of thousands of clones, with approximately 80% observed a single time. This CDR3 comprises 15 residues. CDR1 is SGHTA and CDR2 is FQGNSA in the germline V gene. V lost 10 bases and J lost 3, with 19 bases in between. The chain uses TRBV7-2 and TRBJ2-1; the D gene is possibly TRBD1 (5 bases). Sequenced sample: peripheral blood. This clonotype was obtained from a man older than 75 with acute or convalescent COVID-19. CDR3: CATQRSTGDYNEQFF. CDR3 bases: TGTGCCACCCAGCGAAGCACAGGAGACTACAATGAGCAGTTCTTC. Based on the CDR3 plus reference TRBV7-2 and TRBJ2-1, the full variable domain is GAGVSQSPSNKVTEKGKDVELRCDPISGHTALYWYRQSLGQGLEFLIYFQGNSAPDKSGLPSDRFSAERTGGSVSTLTIQRTQQEDSAVYLCATQRSTGDYNEQFFGPGTRLTVL.